This T cell receptor (beta chain) was identified in a study of blood T cell repertoires in COVID-19. At the level of the study: Samples came from the United States, Italy and Spain, spanning acute and convalescent COVID-19. T cells, B-cell-depleted T cells, or PBMCs supplied cDNA or gDNA.

This CDR3 contains 15 residues. The J segment lost 0 bases and the V segment lost 4 bases, leaving 5 bases of the junction unmatched. Germline CDR1 MDHEN, CDR2 SYDVKM. Per the original methods: Quantification of nucleated cells was approximated via reference gene primer amplification. Data came from immunoSEQ multiplex PCR; TCRdb stores just in-frame clones and leaves some out. That table furnishes V, J and clone size, whereas the DNA furnished D and trimming. Here the sample spans about 210,000 clones, roughly 86% being singletons. This chain connects TRBV28 to TRBJ2-7, with 8 positions matching TRBD1. The sequence derives from a woman aged 45-65 years with active or convalescent COVID-19. Sequenced: peripheral blood. The CDR3 sequence is CASSSRQGNSYEQYF. The CDR3 region has the DNA TGTGCCAGCAGTTCCAGACAGGGGAACTCCTACGAGCAGTACTTC.